A selection of T cell receptor beta chains follows, all from one sample in a study of human T cells and chemical hapten exposure. Each CDR3 protein is one row after TCRdb ran MiXCR on the RACE reads. The sample carries approximately 350,000 distinct CDR3 sequences, roughly 6.3% recorded once. The material was whole blood, obtained in connection with sensitization to the hapten diphenylcyclopropenone (DPC). The source of these receptors is a young woman with alopecia areata. Some clones in this sample may be carry-over from other donors' samples. Each CDR3 is given with its conserved first and last residue. D genes are given only for firm matches. Not every row has a clone size; where given, it reads once, few, many or a size class.

clone size | J gene | D gene | V gene | CDR3 protein | CDR3 DNA
- | TRBJ2-5 | TRBD1 | TRBV7-9 | CASSPTGTETQYF | TGTGCCAGCAGCCCGACAGGGACAGAGACCCAGTACTTC
many | TRBJ2-3 | - | TRBV10-3 | CAISEFRDSTDTQYF | TGTGCCATCAGTGAGTTCCGGGACTCCACAGATACGCAGTATTTT
few | TRBJ2-1 | - | TRBV9 | CASSPRPGTASTDEQFF | TGTGCCAGCAGCCCCCGACCGGGGACGGCTTCGACGGATGAGCAGTTCTTC
many | TRBJ2-3 | TRBD2 | TRBV3-1 | CASSQVVTSAQYF | TGTGCCAGCAGCCAAGTGGTGACTAGCGCGCAGTATTTT
- | TRBJ1-2 | - | TRBV5-4 | CASSLDQASYGYTF | TGTGCCAGCAGCTTGGACCAGGCCTCCTATGGCTACACCTTC
few | TRBJ1-1 | - | TRBV6-5 | CASKLQGYMQIAFF | TGTGCCAGCAAATTACAGGGTTACATGCAGATAGCTTTCTTT
few | TRBJ2-3 | - | TRBV5-5 | CASSLGTDHTTDTQYF | TGTGCCAGCAGCTTAGGGACGGATCACACCACAGATACGCAGTATTTT
many | TRBJ1-5 | - | TRBV6-2/TRBV6-3 | CASSYTGARNQPQHF | TGTGCCAGCAGTTACACGGGGGCACGTAATCAGCCCCAGCATTTT
- | TRBJ2-3 | TRBD2 | TRBV7-2 | CASSLSGVNTDTQYF | TGTGCCAGCAGCTTAAGCGGGGTTAACACAGATACGCAGTATTTT
- | TRBJ1-1 | - | TRBV18 | CASSPEGSEAFF | TGTGCCAGCTCACCTGAGGGATCTGAAGCTTTCTTT
- | TRBJ1-2 | - | TRBV29-1 | CSVPPGEGPSGYTF | TGCAGCGTTCCGCCGGGAGAGGGCCCCTCTGGCTACACCTTC
many | TRBJ2-3 | TRBD2 | TRBV12-3/TRBV12-4 | CASSSGLGTDTQYF | TGTGCCAGCAGTTCCGGACTAGGGACAGATACGCAGTATTTT
many | TRBJ2-1 | - | TRBV6-2/TRBV6-3 | CASSYEGLDYNEQFF | TGTGCCAGCAGTTACGAAGGCCTAGACTACAATGAGCAGTTCTTC
- | TRBJ1-4 | - | TRBV7-9 | CASSFLNSDEKLFF | TGTGCCAGCAGCTTCCTTAACTCGGATGAAAAACTGTTTTTT
few | TRBJ2-3 | TRBD2 | TRBV4-1 | CASSQDSSGGADTQYF | TGCGCCAGCAGCCAAGATTCTAGCGGGGGGGCGGATACGCAGTATTTT
many | TRBJ1-4 | TRBD1 | TRBV18 | CASSSQGAEKLFF | TGTGCCAGCTCGTCACAGGGGGCTGAAAAACTGTTTTTT
few | TRBJ2-7 | - | TRBV12-3/TRBV12-4 | CASSSPGQGKYEQYF | TGTGCCAGCAGTTCGCCCGGTCAGGGGAAATACGAGCAGTACTTC
- | TRBJ1-1 | - | TRBV7-9 | CASGSAEAFF | TGTGCCAGCGGAAGCGCTGAAGCTTTCTTT
- | TRBJ1-5 | TRBD1 | TRBV20-1 | CSAREGQSNQPQHF | TGCAGTGCTAGAGAGGGACAGTCCAATCAGCCCCAGCATTTT
- | TRBJ1-1 | - | TRBV20-1 | CSAIRTPYGEAFF | TGCAGTGCTATCCGGACTCCATACGGGGAAGCTTTCTTT
few | TRBJ2-3 | TRBD2 | TRBV7-6 | CASSPLAGYAFADTQYF | TGTGCCAGCAGCCCGCTAGCGGGGTATGCTTTTGCAGATACGCAGTATTTT
many | TRBJ1-3 | - | TRBV7-6 | CASSLGNSQNTIYF | TGTGCCAGCAGCTTGGGGAACAGCCAGAACACCATATATTTT
many | TRBJ1-6 | - | TRBV27 | CASSPRPNQGNSPLHF | TGTGCCAGCAGTCCCCGACCCAACCAGGGTAATTCACCCCTCCACTTT
- | TRBJ2-3 | - | TRBV12-3/TRBV12-4 | CASRSHPGMGTDTQYF | TGTGCCAGCAGATCCCACCCCGGGATGGGTACAGATACGCAGTATTTT
few | TRBJ2-2 | - | TRBV5-6 | CASSPYWRNTGELFF | TGTGCCAGCAGCCCTTACTGGCGGAACACCGGGGAGCTGTTTTTT
many | TRBJ2-4 | TRBD1 | TRBV20-1 | CSAGKIDRVGLAKNIQYF | TGCAGTGCGGGTAAAATTGACAGGGTTGGCCTAGCCAAAAACATTCAGTACTTC
many | TRBJ2-5 | - | TRBV29-1 | CSVLGFSGPGETQYF | TGCAGCGTTTTAGGGTTTAGTGGTCCGGGGGAGACCCAGTACTTC
few | TRBJ2-7 | - | TRBV7-9 | CASSPFGGQYEQYF | TGTGCCAGCAGCCCCTTTGGGGGCCAGTACGAGCAGTACTTC
- | TRBJ2-3 | - | TRBV7-2 | CASSSQSSNTQYF | TGTGCCAGCAGCTCCCAGTCGTCCAATACGCAGTATTTT
few | TRBJ2-5 | TRBD2 | TRBV11-2 | CASSPLGGGTQYF | TGTGCCAGCAGCCCACTGGGGGGGGGAACCCAGTACTTC
many | TRBJ1-2 | - | TRBV6-2/TRBV6-3 | CASSYSGRGYTF | TGTGCCAGCAGTTACTCCGGGAGGGGCTACACCTTC
many | TRBJ1-2 | TRBD1 | TRBV12-3/TRBV12-4 | CASSSSPRTGKADGYTF | TGTGCCAGCAGTTCCTCCCCTCGGACAGGGAAAGCGGATGGCTACACCTTC
- | TRBJ1-5 | - | TRBV6-5 | CASSSGDTYSNQPQHF | TGTGCCAGCAGTTCCGGGGACACCTATAGCAATCAGCCCCAGCATTTT
many | TRBJ1-1 | TRBD1 | TRBV9 | CASSVRYRGRSEAFF | TGTGCCAGCAGCGTTCGATACAGGGGGCGGTCTGAAGCTTTCTTT
many | TRBJ2-5 | TRBD2 | TRBV4-2 | CASSLQLAGQETQYF | TGTGCCAGCAGCCTCCAACTAGCGGGTCAAGAGACCCAGTACTTC
- | TRBJ2-7 | - | TRBV20-1 | CSARDQSTSYEQYF | TGCAGTGCTAGAGATCAGTCAACCTCCTACGAGCAGTACTTC
many | TRBJ2-7 | TRBD1 | TRBV20-1 | CSARDPQGPGQYF | TGCAGTGCTAGAGATCCACAGGGGCCCGGGCAGTACTTC
few | TRBJ2-7 | TRBD2 | TRBV20-1 | CSVSGRGEEQYF | TGCAGTGTATCAGGGCGGGGGGAAGAGCAGTACTTC
many | TRBJ1-2 | - | TRBV28 | CASSLARGNYGYTF | TGTGCCAGCAGTTTGGCAAGGGGAAACTATGGCTACACCTTC